The next 32 T cell receptor beta chains were all read from a single sample in a study of graft-versus-host responses after intestinal transplantation. Libraries were prepared by immunoSEQ multiplex PCR; TCRdb keeps only in-frame clonotypes and omits some of them. The table includes over 85,000 clones, over 90% detected once. No antigens are known for them. The sample in question was unstimulated CD4+ T cells sorted from spleen or lymph node cells, obtained before transplant. Receptor source: a human donor who was the organ donor for an intestinal transplant.

The chain links TRBV14 to TRBJ1-6, with D perhaps TRBD1 (5 bases). The germline V and J ends were trimmed by 2 bases and 7 bases, with 6 bases remaining between them. The CDR3 sequence is 13 residues long. The germline V gene encodes CDR1 SGHDN and CDR2 FVKESK. CDR3 bases: TGTGCCAGCAGCCAACGGGGGAATTCACCCCTCCACTTT. It specifies CASSQRGNSPLHF.

The V gene is TRBV5-1, the J gene TRBJ1-6; no definite D call. The CDR3 consists of 14 residues. Germline V gives CDR1 SGHRS, CDR2 YFSETQ. V dropped 1 base and J dropped 5 bases, with 7 bases sitting between them. The CDR3: CASSLMTNNSPLHF. The DNA for the CDR3 is TGCGCCAGCAGCTTGATGACGAATAATTCACCCCTCCACTTT.

The rearrangement links TRBV5-1 to TRBJ1-1; TRBD1 might be the D (5 bases). Germline V gives CDR1 SGHRS, CDR2 YFSETQ. V gave up 4 bases and J gave up 2 bases, with 18 bases separating them. This CDR3 is built from 16 residues. The CDR3, as DNA: TGCGCCAGCAGCCCCCAGGCTCCCAGGGCAAACACTGAAGCTTTCTTT. This encodes CASSPQAPRANTEAFF.

CDR3 residues: CASSPRRDTGELFF. The CDR3 DNA is TGTGCCAGCTCACCACGCAGGGATACCGGGGAGCTGTTTTTT. The gene calls are TRBV18 and TRBJ2-2; D perhaps matches TRBD1 (5 bases). Trimming took off 1 base at V and 5 bases at J, with 8 bases between the two ends. The CDR3 is made up of 14 amino acids. Germline CDR1 is KGHSH and CDR2 is LQKENI.

The chain uses TRBV4-2 and TRBJ1-2; D is uncertain. Looked up from germline, CDR1 is LGHNA and CDR2 is YNFKEQ. This CDR3 is 15 amino acids long. Trimming pared 0 bases from V and 2 bases from J, leaving 10 bases between. The CDR3 bases are TGTGCCAGCAGCCAAGATCACGGCCTCAACTATGGCTACACCTTC. The encoded protein is CASSQDHGLNYGYTF.

The chain is built from TRBV7-8 and TRBJ1-5; TRBD1 agrees at 7 bases. V lost 5 bases, J lost 8 bases, and 9 bases stayed unmatched. CDR1 is SGHVS, CDR2 FQNEAQ, per germline. The CDR3 extends over 14 amino acids. CDR3 coding DNA: TGTGCCAGCAGCCAAGACAGGGCGACGAAGCCCCAGCATTTT. Residues: CASSQDRATKPQHF.

The rearrangement joins TRBV11-2 to TRBJ2-7; 8 bases agree with TRBD1. Germline V gene lookup returns CDR1 SGHAT and CDR2 FQNNGV. V trimming: 6 bases; J trimming: 3 bases; junction bases outside the gene matches: 13. The CDR3 extends over 16 amino acids. CDR3 in DNA: TGTGCCAGCAGGAAGACCGGGACAGGCACATACTACGAGCAGTACTTC. Translated, it gives CASRKTGTGTYYEQYF.

This chain connects TRBV27 to TRBJ2-3, with 8 bases aligning to TRBD1. The CDR3 totals 17 residues. J gave up 1 base and V 7 bases, and 13 bases lay outside the gene matches. CDR1 and CDR2 (germline): MNHEY, SMNVEV (reference sequence). The CDR3 nucleotides are TGTGCCAGCACCCATTGCCGGGACAGGAGGTGCACAGATACGCAGTATTTT. Amino acids: CASTHCRDRRCTDTQYF.

CDR3 loop: CASSPSGTRREQYF. The CDR3 nucleotides are TGTGCCAGCAGTCCGTCCGGGACTAGGAGGGAGCAGTACTTC. This rearrangement joins TRBV28 to TRBJ2-7; 8 nucleotides match TRBD2. From germline, CDR1 is MDHEN and CDR2 SYDVKM. V was clipped by 5 bases and J by 7 bases; unmatched bases: 10. CDR3 length: 14 amino acids.

The chain joins TRBV5-1 to TRBJ2-7, with a tentative D call TRBD1 (5 bases). The germline V gene encodes CDR1 SGHRS and CDR2 YFSETQ. This CDR3 is built from 15 residues. Between the trimmed V and J ends, which lost 3 bases and 0 bases, there was a span of 13 bases. The CDR3 nucleotides are TGCGCCAGCAGCTCAGGACAATTTTCCTCCTACGAGCAGTACTTC. It encodes CASSSGQFSSYEQYF.

The chain employs TRBV27 and TRBJ1-5; D might be TRBD1 (5 bases). This CDR3 spans 15 amino acids. Germline V gene sequence: CDR1 MNHEY, CDR2 SMNVEV (reference sequence). With 7 bases removed from V and 0 bases from J, the gap between germline ends came to 13 bases. Written as DNA, the CDR3 is TGTGCCAGCATTATACGGGGGAATAGCAATCAGCCCCAGCATTTT. Protein: CASIIRGNSNQPQHF.

CDR3: CTIGTSGGTQYF. In nucleotides, the CDR3 is TGTACCATCGGGACTAGCGGGGGGACCCAGTACTTC. This chain links TRBV27 with TRBJ2-5; TRBD2 matches 14 bases. CDR1 is MNHEY and CDR2 is SMNVEV in the germline V gene (reference sequence). CDR3 length equals 12 residues.

This clone has only a few counts. The chain links TRBV10-1 to TRBJ1-2; 9 positions agree with TRBD1. The trim removed 5 bases at V and 7 bases at J, leaving 5 bases unmatched. The germline V gene encodes CDR1 WNHNN and CDR2 SYGVQD (reference sequence). The CDR3 extends over 13 amino acids. This CDR3 is CASSSGTGFGYTF. In DNA, the CDR3 is TGCGCCAGCAGTTCCGGGACAGGGTTTGGCTACACCTTC.

The table lists this clone with a count of one. V gene TRBV30 combines with J gene TRBJ2-7; a weak D match, TRBD2 (6 bases). Trimming cost V 2 bases and J 6 bases, with 17 bases left between them. This CDR3 spans 14 amino acids. In germline, CDR1 is GTSNPN, CDR2 SVGIG (reference sequence). For the CDR3, the DNA is TGTGCCTGGAGTATAGTGGGGCCCGGGGGCGAGCAGTACTTC. Residues: CAWSIVGPGGEQYF.

The chain recombines TRBV5-4 with TRBJ2-7; no clear D gene. Germline CDR1 is SGHNT and CDR2 is YYREEE (reference sequence). Deletions cut 4 bases from V and 4 bases from J, with 12 bases between. The CDR3 length is 13 residues. The CDR3 loop is CASSLGADYEQYF. The CDR3 DNA is TGTGCCAGCAGCCTTGGCGCAGATTACGAGCAGTACTTC.

The chain joins TRBV5-1 to TRBJ1-5; D is undetermined. V was shortened by 6 bases and J by 5 bases, with 6 bases between the two germline ends. CDR3 length equals 11 residues. Germline V CDR1 and CDR2: SGHRS, YFSETQ. In DNA, the CDR3 is TGCGCCAGCATGGGGTATCAGCCCCAGCATTTT. It translates to CASMGYQPQHF.

The V gene is TRBV11-2, the J gene TRBJ2-1; D call uncertain. The CDR3 spans 14 residues. CDR1 SGHAT and CDR2 FQNNGV come from the germline V gene. The V end was cut by 3 bases, the J end by 9 bases, with 15 bases between. For the CDR3, the DNA is TGTGCCAGCAGCTTCAGCGTTGGAGTTGGTGAGCAGTTCTTC. It encodes CASSFSVGVGEQFF.

The chain employs TRBV7-3 and TRBJ2-1, with 11 bases that match TRBD1. Trimming removed 5 bases from V and 10 bases from J; junction bases left unmatched: 7. The CDR3 length is 14 residues. The germline CDR1 and CDR2 sequences are SGHTA and FQGTGA. CDR3 DNA: TGTGCCAGCAGCCGGGACAGGGGGAGTCGGGAGCAGTTCTTC. It codes for CASSRDRGSREQFF.

The gene calls are TRBV11-2 and TRBJ1-6; no clear D. This CDR3 comprises 11 residues. The V gene lost 5 bases and the J gene lost 7 bases, with 3 bases spanning the gap. Germline V gene data show CDR1 as SGHAT and CDR2 as FQNNGV. As DNA, the CDR3 is TGTGCCAGCAGCCGGAATTCACCCCTCCACTTT. This sequence encodes CASSRNSPLHF.

The rearrangement uses TRBV5-6 and TRBJ2-1, with D possibly TRBD2 on 6 matching bases. Per germline, CDR1 SGHDT and CDR2 YYEEEE. Trimming removed 4 bases from V and 6 bases from J, with 11 bases in between. CDR3 size: 13 residues. The chain's CDR3 is CASSPTSLNEQFF. As DNA, the CDR3 is TGTGCCAGCAGCCCGACTAGTCTCAATGAGCAGTTCTTC.

The V and J genes are TRBV19 and TRBJ2-7; D is unclear. Germline CDR1 is LNHDA and CDR2 is SQIVND (reference sequence). The CDR3 consists of 12 residues. Trimming took off 3 bases at V and 3 bases at J, with 6 bases between the two ends. The CDR3 DNA reads as TGTGCCAGTAGTATCTGGGGCTACGAGCAGTACTTC. It yields the protein CASSIWGYEQYF.

The chain employs TRBV18 and TRBJ1-5; 7 bases map to TRBD1. The CDR3 runs to 15 residues. The germline V gene has CDR1 KGHSH and CDR2 LQKENI. Trimming removed 3 bases from V and 3 bases from J; junction bases left unmatched: 5. This chain's CDR3 is CASSPEGTDNQPQHF. The CDR3 coding sequence is TGTGCCAGCTCACCGGAGGGGACAGACAATCAGCCCCAGCATTTT.

This sequence joins TRBV25-1 and TRBJ1-1, with D perhaps matching TRBD1 (6 bases). Germline CDR1 and CDR2: MGHDK and SYGVNS. V was pared by 2 bases and J by 5 bases, with 15 bases between. The CDR3 has 15 residues. CDR3 DNA: TGTGCCAGCAGTGAAGTCGGGGGCAGTGGGACTGAAGCTTTCTTT. Protein product: CASSEVGGSGTEAFF.

The V call is TRBV6-1, the J call TRBJ1-2, with D tentatively TRBD1 (5 bases). The CDR3 runs to 14 residues. V lost 0 bases and J lost 4, with 9 bases in between. CDR1 is MNHNS, CDR2 SASEGT, per germline. The CDR3 DNA reads as TGTGCCAGCAGTGAAGCGACAGTGATCTATGGCTACACCTTC. This encodes CASSEATVIYGYTF.

The chain links TRBV19 to TRBJ1-2; the D gene is possibly TRBD1 (6 bases). CDR1 and CDR2 (germline): LNHDA, SQIVND (reference sequence). With 5 bases removed from V and 7 bases from J, the gap between germline ends came to 11 bases. The CDR3 is 12 amino acids. The CDR3 bases are TGTGCCAGTAGTTCCGGGGGCAGTGGCTACACCTTC. Its translation: CASSSGGSGYTF. The variable domain in full, with the rest retrieved from reference TRBV19 and TRBJ1-2, is DGGITQSPKYLFRKEGQNVTLSCEQNLNHDAMYWYRQDPGQGLRLIYYSQIVNDFQKGDIAEGYSVSREKKESFPLTVTSAQKNPTAFYLCASSSGGSGYTFGSGTRLTVV.

The rearrangement joins TRBV11-2 to TRBJ2-6, with 10 bases identical to TRBD1. CDR1 and CDR2 (germline): SGHAT, FQNNGV. Germline trimming cut 5 bases from V and 4 bases from J; bases unmatched to any gene: 11. This CDR3 contains 18 residues. The DNA for the CDR3 is TGTGCCAGCAGCGCCTTGACAGGGGGCCCCGTCGGGGCCAACGTCCTGACTTTC. Its protein product is CASSALTGGPVGANVLTF.

The rearrangement links TRBV4-3 to TRBJ2-1, with D possibly being TRBD2 (5 bases). The V gene lost 0 bases and the J gene lost 0 bases, with 6 bases spanning the gap. Looked up from germline, CDR1 is LGHNA and CDR2 is YSLEER. The CDR3 sequence is 15 residues long. This chain's CDR3 is CASSQERDSYNEQFF. The CDR3 coding sequence is TGCGCCAGCAGCCAAGAGAGGGACTCCTACAATGAGCAGTTCTTC.

Regarding this clone: Relative to the germline gene, one junction end is altered; a read error may explain this. The chain employs TRBV7-2 and TRBJ1-5, with a weak D call TRBD1 (5 bases). This CDR3 has 14 amino acids. Germline assignment: CDR1 SGHTA and CDR2 FQGNSA. CDR3 sequence: CASSLDRRPQAQHF. The CDR3 DNA reads TGTGCCAGCAGCCTCGACAGAAGACCTCAGGCCCAGCATTTT.

The J gene is TRBJ2-4, the V gene TRBV6-1, with D maybe TRBD2 (5 bases). The CDR3 is 17 amino acids. The germline V and J ends were trimmed by 1 base and 0 bases, with 13 bases remaining between them. Germline V CDR1 and CDR2: MNHNS, SASEGT. CDR3 sequence: CASSEEWAGVAKNIQYF. For the CDR3, the DNA is TGTGCCAGCAGTGAAGAGTGGGCGGGCGTAGCCAAAAACATTCAGTACTTC.

The chain combines TRBV12-5 with TRBJ2-1, with 9 bases lining up with TRBD2. V was clipped by 1 base and J by 8 bases; unmatched bases: 6. The CDR3 is 15 residues long. Germline-derived CDR1 and CDR2 are LGHNT and FRNRAP. The CDR3 reads CASGLGLAGYDEQFF. In nucleotides, the CDR3 is TGTGCTAGTGGTTTGGGGCTAGCGGGGTACGATGAGCAGTTCTTC.

CDR3 in amino acids: CASGQGNYGYTF. In nucleotides, the CDR3 is TGTGCCAGCGGACAGGGAAACTATGGCTACACCTTC. The rearrangement joins TRBV6-5 to TRBJ1-2; 8 bases are a match to TRBD1. V gave up 8 bases and J gave up 2 bases; unmatched junction bases: 1. CDR1 and CDR2 (germline): MNHEY, SVGAGI. The CDR3 is 12 amino acids.

This clone occurred once. The chain uses TRBV10-3 and TRBJ2-6, with D possibly matching TRBD2 (5 bases). From germline, CDR1 is ENHRY and CDR2 SYGVKD. The CDR3 is 16 residues long. V gave up 0 bases and J gave up 0 bases, with 6 bases separating them. CDR3 sequence reads: CAISESSGSGANVLTF. DNA for the CDR3: TGTGCCATCAGTGAGTCGAGCGGCTCTGGGGCCAACGTCCTGACTTTC.